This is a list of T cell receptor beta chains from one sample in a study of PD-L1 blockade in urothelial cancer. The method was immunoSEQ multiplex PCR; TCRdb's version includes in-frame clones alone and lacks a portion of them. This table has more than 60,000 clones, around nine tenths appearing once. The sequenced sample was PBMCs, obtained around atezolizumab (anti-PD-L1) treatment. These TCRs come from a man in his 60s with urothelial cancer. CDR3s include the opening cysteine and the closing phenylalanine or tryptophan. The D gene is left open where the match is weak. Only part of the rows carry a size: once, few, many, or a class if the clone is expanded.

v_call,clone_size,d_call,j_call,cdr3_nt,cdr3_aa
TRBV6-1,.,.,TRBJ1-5,TGTGCCAGCAGTGAACGTAGCAATCAGCCCCAGCATTTT,CASSERSNQPQHF
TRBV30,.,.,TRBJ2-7,TGTGCCTGGAGGCACAGGACAGACTCCTACGAGCAGTACTTC,CAWRHRTDSYEQYF
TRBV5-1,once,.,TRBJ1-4,TGCGCCAGCAGCTTACGTGCACCTCGGGAAAAACTGTTTTTT,CASSLRAPREKLFF
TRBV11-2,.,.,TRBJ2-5,TGTGCCAGCAGCACATCGTGGTACCAAGAGACCCAGTACTTC,CASSTSWYQETQYF
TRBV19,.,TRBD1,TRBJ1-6,TGTGCCAGTAGTATTGGCGACAGGGTCTCCTCACCCCTCCACTTT,CASSIGDRVSSPLHF
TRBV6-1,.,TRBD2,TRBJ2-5,TGTGCCAGCAGTGCACCTAGCGGGGGCGGGGCCCAGTACTTC,CASSAPSGGGAQYF
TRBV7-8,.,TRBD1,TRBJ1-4,TGTGCCAGCAGATTGACAGGGGGTTATGAAAAACTGTTTTTT,CASRLTGGYEKLFF
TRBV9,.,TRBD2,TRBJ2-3,TGTGCCAGCAGGGGAGGGGCCCCGCGGTCAGATACGCAGTATTTT,CASRGGAPRSDTQYF
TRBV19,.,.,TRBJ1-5,TGTGCCAGTAGTATTGCAGCGTTCAATCAGCCCCAGCATTTT,CASSIAAFNQPQHF
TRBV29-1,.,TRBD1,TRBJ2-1,TGCAGCGTTAGACCCGCAGGGGGAAATGAGCAGTTCTTC,CSVRPAGGNEQFF
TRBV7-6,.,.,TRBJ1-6,TGTGCCAGCAGCCCCCGGGACTATAATTCACCCCTCCACTTT,CASSPRDYNSPLHF
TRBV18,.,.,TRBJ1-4,TGTGCCAGCTCACCGACGGGTAGCGAAAAACTGTTTTTT,CASSPTGSEKLFF
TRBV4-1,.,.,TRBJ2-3,TGCGCCAGCAGCCAGACCCCGGGGGGCTCGGAATATACGCAGTATTTT,CASSQTPGGSEYTQYF
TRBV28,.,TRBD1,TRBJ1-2,TGTGCCAGCAGTTGGACAGGTACTTATGGCTACACCTTC,CASSWTGTYGYTF
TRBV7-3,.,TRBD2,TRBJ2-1,TGTGCCAGCAGCTTAGCCCCGGGACTAGCGGGAAATAATGAGCAGTTCTTC,CASSLAPGLAGNNEQFF
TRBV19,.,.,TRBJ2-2,TGTGCCAGTAGTAGAGGCACCGGGGAGCTGTTTTTT,CASSRGTGELFF
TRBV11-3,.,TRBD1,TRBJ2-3,TGTGCCAGCAGCCGATCGACAGGGGTCGATACGCAGTATTTT,CASSRSTGVDTQYF
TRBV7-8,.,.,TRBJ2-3,TGTGCCAGCAGCTTGGACACGTCAGGCGCAGATACGCAGTATTTT,CASSLDTSGADTQYF
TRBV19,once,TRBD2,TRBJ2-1,TGTGCCAGTAGTGATCCCTCCCTAAGCGGGGGGCCCTACAATGAGCAGTTCTTC,CASSDPSLSGGPYNEQFF
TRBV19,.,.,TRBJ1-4,TGTGCCAGTACAGGGGTGGGTGAAAAACTGTTTTTT,CASTGVGEKLFF
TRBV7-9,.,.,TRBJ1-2,TGTGCCAGCAGCCCCAGGGACACCTTAGCTAACTATGGCTACACCTTC,CASSPRDTLANYGYTF
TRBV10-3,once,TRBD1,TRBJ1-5,TGTGCCATCAGGCAGGGGGATGATAGCAATCAGCCCCAGCATTTT,CAIRQGDDSNQPQHF
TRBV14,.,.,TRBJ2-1,TGTGCCAGCAGCCAGAGTCGTAAGGGAGATTACAATGAGCAGTTCTTC,CASSQSRKGDYNEQFF
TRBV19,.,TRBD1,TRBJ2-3,TGTGCCAGTAGTACGGGACAGCCATCTAGCACAGATACGCAGTATTTT,CASSTGQPSSTDTQYF
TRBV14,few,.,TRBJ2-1,TGTGCCAGCAGCCGCCAGTTAAACAATGAGCAGTTCTTC,CASSRQLNNEQFF
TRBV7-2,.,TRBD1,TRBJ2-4,TGTGCCAGCAGCCGAGACAGGGAAACTCAGTACTTC,CASSRDRETQYF
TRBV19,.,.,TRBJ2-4,TGTGCCAGTATGGAGGGTAGCGCATCCAAAAACATTCAGTACTTC,CASMEGSASKNIQYF
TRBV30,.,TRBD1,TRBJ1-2,TGTGCCTGGACCCTGGGACAGGGAAGAGGCTACACCTTC,CAWTLGQGRGYTF
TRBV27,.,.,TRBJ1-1,TGTGCCAGCAGTCTGCGACAGACCCTGAACACTGAAGCTTTCTTT,CASSLRQTLNTEAFF
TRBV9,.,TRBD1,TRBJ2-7,TGTGCCAGCAGCAAGGGACAGGGATCCTACGAGCAGTACTTC,CASSKGQGSYEQYF
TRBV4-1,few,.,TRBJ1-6,TGCGCCAGCAGCCAACCTGTTAGAGCAGGGGCCAATTCACCCCTCCACTTT,CASSQPVRAGANSPLHF
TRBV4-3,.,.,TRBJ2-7,TGCGCCAGCAGCCAAGAACCAGGACGGGGCGAGCAGTACTTC,CASSQEPGRGEQYF
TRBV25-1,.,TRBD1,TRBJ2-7,TGTGCCAGCAGTGCAGTGACAGGGGTCTACTCCTACGAGCAGTACTTC,CASSAVTGVYSYEQYF
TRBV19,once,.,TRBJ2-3,TGTGCCAGTAGTATAGGACAAGACCATAGCACAGATACGCAGTATTTT,CASSIGQDHSTDTQYF
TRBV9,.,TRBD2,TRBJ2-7,TGTGCCAGCAGCGTAGGGGCGGGAGACTTGTACGAGCAGTACTTC,CASSVGAGDLYEQYF
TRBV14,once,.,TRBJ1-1,TGTGCCAGCAGCCCGAGACAAGGCCTCGGCACTGAAGCTTTCTTT,CASSPRQGLGTEAFF
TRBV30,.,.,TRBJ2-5,TGTGCCTGGGGGGCAGGTTTTCGGGAGACCCAGTACTTC,CAWGAGFRETQYF
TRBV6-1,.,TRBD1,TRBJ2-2,TGTGCCAGCGGCCTGGGACAGACAAACACCGGGGAGCTGTTTTTT,CASGLGQTNTGELFF
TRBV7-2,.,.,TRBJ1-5,TGTGCCAGCAGCTTGGGCAGCCTTAAGCCCCAGCATTTT,CASSLGSLKPQHF
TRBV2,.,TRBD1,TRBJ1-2,TGTGCCAGCAGTGAAGACAGGGGGCGAGGCTACACCTTC,CASSEDRGRGYTF